A single sample gave rise to the 23 T cell receptor beta chains below, sequenced in a study of HIV-infected patients and healthy controls. TCRdb recomputed calls from the 5' RACE reads with MiXCR, one row per CDR3 protein. Of 55,000 to 70,000 distinct CDR3 sequences in the sample, 15% to 20% are singletons; the top ten hold about 1.5%. Sequences were obtained from CD4+ T cells from blood. Receptors originate from a human donor in good health.

The sample holds a few counts of this clonotype. The chain recombines TRBV7-8 with TRBJ1-1; possible D gene TRBD1, 5 bases. Trimming pared 1 base from V and 6 bases from J, leaving 24 bases between. Germline V gene data show CDR1 as SGHVS and CDR2 as FQNEAQ. This CDR3 region has 18 residues. The CDR3 region has the DNA TGTGCCAGCAGCTTAGTGGGGCGGGCAGGAAGGGTTCTGTCTGAAGCTTTCTTT. Translated: CASSLVGRAGRVLSEAFF.

For this clonotype: At one boundary the junction diverges from the germline segment, which might be a read error. The chain recombines TRBV12-3 or TRBV12-4 with TRBJ1-5; tentatively, D is TRBD1 (6 bases). This CDR3 contains 16 residues. The CDR3 sequence: CVSSPPWEGGNQPQHF. The CDR3 DNA is TGTGTCAGCAGTCCCCCATGGGAGGGGGGCAATCAGCCCCAGCATTTT.

This clonotype was picked up many times. V usage is TRBV5-1 and J usage is TRBJ2-3; D may correspond to TRBD1 or TRBD2 (6 bases each). Per germline, CDR1 SGHRS and CDR2 YFSETQ. CDR3 size: 12 residues. V dropped 8 bases and J dropped 1 base, with 8 bases sitting between them. The CDR3 loop reads CASRGGTDTQYF. CDR3 bases: TGCGCCAGTAGGGGGGGCACAGATACGCAGTATTTT. The variable domain in full, with the rest retrieved from reference TRBV5-1 and TRBJ2-3, is KAGVTQTPRYLIKTRGQQVTLSCSPISGHRSVSWYQQTPGQGLQFLFEYFSETQRNKGNFPGRFSGRQFSNSRSEMNVSTLELGDSALYLCASRGGTDTQYFGPGTRLTVL.

This chain links TRBV10-3 with TRBJ2-5; D might be TRBD1 or TRBD2, each matching 5 bases. Germline V gives CDR1 ENHRY, CDR2 SYGVKD. The CDR3 has 15 residues. Trimming removed 0 bases from V and 5 bases from J, with 13 bases in between. DNA for the CDR3: TGTGCCATCAGTGAGTCCCCCGCAGGGAGCGAGACCCAGTACTTC. Amino acid sequence: CAISESPAGSETQYF.

This clonotype was recorded many times. The chain combines TRBV10-2 with TRBJ2-7; 7 bases map to TRBD2. Losses at the gene ends were 2 bases for V and 8 bases for J; bases not matched to a gene: 3. Germline V gives CDR1 WSHSY, CDR2 SAAADI. This CDR3 spans 12 amino acids. CDR3 DNA: TGCGCCAGCAGTGAGGGGGGGGGTCAGCAGTACTTC. Translated, it gives CASSEGGGQQYF.

This clonotype was seen ten or more times. The chain links TRBV20-1 to TRBJ1-4; tentative D call: TRBD1 (5 bases). Per the germline V gene, CDR1 is DFQATT and CDR2 is SNEGSKA (reference sequence). Trimming left V 5 bases short and J 0 bases short, with 13 bases between. The CDR3 length is 15 residues. The CDR3 nucleotides are TGCAGTGCTGTTGACAGCCGAGCAACTAATGAAAAACTGTTTTTT. The encoded protein is CSAVDSRATNEKLFF.

This clonotype was found many times. The J gene is TRBJ2-1, the V gene TRBV7-2, with 10 bases fitting TRBD2. J lost 0 bases, V lost 6 bases, and 8 bases had no gene match. Germline CDR1 SGHTA, CDR2 FQGNSA. The CDR3 length is 17 residues. The CDR3 reads CASSPERGGHSYNEQFF. DNA for the CDR3: TGTGCCAGCAGTCCGGAGCGGGGGGGCCACTCCTACAATGAGCAGTTCTTC.

The chain links TRBV10-3 to TRBJ1-5; possible D gene TRBD1, 5 bases. Germline V lookup: CDR1 ENHRY, CDR2 SYGVKD. The germline V and J ends were trimmed by 10 bases and 2 bases, with 15 bases remaining between them. CDR3 size: 14 residues. The CDR3 sequence is CATVAGLGNQPQHF. The CDR3 DNA reads TGTGCCACCGTGGCGGGGCTCGGCAATCAGCCCCAGCATTTT.

This clonotype was seen many times. The V call is TRBV27, the J call TRBJ1-1, with D perhaps TRBD1 (6 bases). This CDR3 comprises 12 residues. The V gene lost 10 bases and the J gene lost 7 bases, with 16 bases spanning the gap. CDR1 and CDR2 from the germline V gene are MNHEY and SMNVEV (reference sequence). This chain's CDR3 is CATKGGASEAFF. For the CDR3, the DNA is TGTGCCACTAAAGGGGGGGCCAGTGAAGCTTTCTTT.

The CDR3, as DNA: TGTGCCTCAAGACGGGAGGGAGATACGCAGTATTTT. The encoded protein is CASRREGDTQYF. This rearrangement joins TRBV7-9 to TRBJ2-3; 8 nucleotides match TRBD2. The germline V gene encodes CDR1 SEHNR and CDR2 FQNEAQ (reference sequence). The CDR3 is 12 amino acids. V was clipped by 11 bases and J by 5 bases; unmatched bases: 6.

This clonotype was seen a few times. V and J are TRBV6-2 or TRBV6-3 and TRBJ1-3, with unresolved D. The germline gives CDR1 MNHEY, CDR2 SVGEGT. V was shortened by 10 bases and J by 0 bases, with 13 bases between the two germline ends. CDR3 size: 14 residues. CDR3 sequence: CATHRSVSGNTIYF. In nucleotides, the CDR3 is TGTGCCACCCACCGGAGCGTCTCTGGAAACACCATATATTTT.

This clonotype was counted a few times. V is TRBV6-2 or TRBV6-3 and J is TRBJ1-2; 9 bases fit TRBD1. This CDR3 has 15 amino acids. V shed 9 bases and J 2 bases; nucleotides not matched to a gene: 10. The germline V gene encodes CDR1 MNHEY and CDR2 SVGEGT. The CDR3 reads CASLRGTGHNYGYTF. For the CDR3, the DNA is TGTGCCAGTTTAAGAGGGACAGGGCACAACTATGGCTACACCTTC.

This chain uses TRBV12-3 or TRBV12-4 with TRBJ2-5; D may correspond to TRBD1 or TRBD2 (5 bases each). The CDR3 loop spans 15 amino acids. V gave up 2 bases and J gave up 2 bases, with 12 bases separating them. The CDR3 sequence: CASSLRGVRQETQYF. CDR3 in DNA: TGTGCCAGCAGTTTAAGAGGGGTGCGGCAAGAGACCCAGTACTTC.

This clonotype was recorded a few times. V and J are TRBV4-2 and TRBJ1-2; D possibly corresponds to TRBD1 (6 bases). Trimming removed 1 base at V and 2 bases at J, with 14 bases between. Germline V gives CDR1 LGHNA, CDR2 YNFKEQ. The CDR3 is 16 residues long. CDR3 in DNA: TGTGCCAGCAGCCAAGCAGGTGGAGGGGGAAACTATGGCTACACCTTC. Amino acid sequence: CASSQAGGGGNYGYTF.

The rearrangement joins TRBV6-6 to TRBJ2-5, with 15 bases lining up with TRBD2. Germline V gene data show CDR1 as MNHNY and CDR2 as SVGAGI (reference sequence). V trimming: 7 bases; J trimming: 5 bases; junction bases outside the gene matches: 8. The CDR3 loop spans 16 amino acids. For the CDR3, the DNA is TGTGCCAGCAAAACTGGGACTAGCGGGGGGAGTGAGACCCAGTACTTC. Translation gives CASKTGTSGGSETQYF.

In this sample, this clonotype turned up many times. The chain recombines TRBV20-1 with TRBJ1-5; no definite D call. The germline gives CDR1 DFQATT, CDR2 SNEGSKA (reference sequence). The CDR3 is made up of 14 amino acids. The V end was cut by 4 bases, the J end by 4 bases, with 14 bases between. The CDR3 here is CSAIRDRQNQPQHF. CDR3 nucleotide sequence: TGCAGTGCTATTCGAGACCGGCAAAATCAGCCCCAGCATTTT.

This chain joins TRBV20-1 and TRBJ1-1; D possibly corresponds to TRBD1 (5 bases). Looked up from germline, CDR1 is DFQATT and CDR2 is SNEGSKA (reference sequence). V was trimmed by 2 bases and J by 4 bases, leaving 17 bases between them. This CDR3 contains 15 residues. The CDR3 sequence is CSARSGTQGSTEAFF. The CDR3 region has the DNA TGCAGTGCTAGAAGTGGGACGCAGGGAAGCACTGAAGCTTTCTTT.

This clonotype has at least ten counts. The chain links TRBV7-9 to TRBJ1-5; D not resolved. Deletions cut 5 bases from V and 4 bases from J, with 9 bases between. The CDR3 extends over 13 amino acids. In germline, CDR1 is SEHNR, CDR2 FQNEAQ (reference sequence). The CDR3 protein is CASSAGANQPQHF. CDR3 bases: TGTGCCAGCAGCGCAGGAGCAAATCAGCCCCAGCATTTT.

Notes on this clonotype: A read error may be the cause here, since a much bigger clone is one base away. The V gene is TRBV6-1, the J gene TRBJ2-5; D unresolved. CDR3 size: 14 residues. Germline V lookup: CDR1 MNHNS, CDR2 SASEGT. CDR3 sequence: CASSLDKSQEAQYF. Written as DNA, the CDR3 is TGTGCCAGCAGTCTAGACAAGTCACAAGAGGCCCAGTACTTC.

The V gene is TRBV27, the J gene TRBJ2-7; 9 bases map to TRBD2. Germline-derived CDR1 and CDR2 are MNHEY and SMNVEV (reference sequence). J lost 4 bases, V lost 2 bases, and 6 bases had no gene match. CDR3 size: 15 residues. This CDR3 is CASSLGGRARYEQYF. In nucleotides, the CDR3 is TGTGCCAGCAGTTTAGGCGGGAGGGCCAGGTACGAGCAGTACTTC.

This clonotype turned up a few times. CDR3: CATTDVVPSGNTIYF. The CDR3 nucleotides are TGCGCCACCACAGACGTGGTCCCCTCTGGAAACACCATATATTTT. The chain employs TRBV10-1 and TRBJ1-3, with D unresolved. Deletions cut 10 bases from V and 0 bases from J, with 16 bases between. CDR1 WNHNN and CDR2 SYGVQD come from the germline V gene (reference sequence). The CDR3 sequence is 15 residues long.

This clonotype appeared many times. This chain uses TRBV6-2 or TRBV6-3 with TRBJ1-1; D not resolved. V gave up 6 bases and J gave up 3 bases, with 20 bases separating them. Germline V lookup: CDR1 MNHEY, CDR2 SVGEGT. The CDR3 spans 16 residues. CDR3 DNA sequence: TGTGCCAGCAGATCTGTGATGAGGGCGCGGGACACTGAAGCTTTCTTT. It codes for CASRSVMRARDTEAFF.

CDR3 residues: CASSGSGTVATNEKLFF. The CDR3 DNA reads TGTGCCAGCAGCGGATCCGGGACAGTTGCAACTAATGAAAAACTGTTTTTT. The V and J genes are TRBV3-1 and TRBJ1-4; TRBD1 aligns across 7 bases. CDR1 and CDR2 from the germline V gene are LGHDT and YNNKEL (reference sequence). With 5 bases clipped from V and 0 bases from J, the junction kept 9 bases outside the gene matches. There are 17 residues in the CDR3.